This paragraph covers one TCR beta chain sequence. The sample is drawn from a study of CD8 T cells in Susac syndrome. Reverse transcription of about 0.45 to 1 ug RNA used random hexamers. Amplification of the TCR beta CDR3 was carried out by immunoSEQ multiplex PCR, which spanned a total of 54 Vbeta and 13 Jbeta segments. TCRdb analysed the immunoSEQ multiplex PCR reads with MiXCR anew, one entry per CDR3 protein. Among 110,000 or so distinct CDR3 sequences listed, about nine tenths were seen once. V shed 5 bases, J shed 0 bases, and the junction held 0 bases outside the gene matches. Germline assignment: CDR1 SQVTM and CDR2 ANQGSEA. This CDR3 region has 13 residues.

Source material: CD8+ T cells from PBMCs. The sequence derives from a human donor in good health. The chain combines TRBV29-1 with TRBJ2-2; 7 nucleotides agree with TRBD2. CDR3 protein: CSVLAANTGELFF. The CDR3 DNA is TGCAGCGTTCTAGCGGCGAACACCGGGGAGCTGTTTTTT.